Listed here are 29 T cell receptor beta chains from one sample, sequenced in a study of CD4 T cells in relation to SARS-CoV-2 and coronaviruses. Clones were sequenced by immunoSEQ multiplex PCR, and TCRdb holds only the in-frame ones, with some missing. The sample holds around 65,000 clones, 87% seen once. Unexposed donor CD4+ T cells date from about 2011-2018, before the COVID-19 pandemic. Material: memory CD4+ T cells from PBMCs. The receptors originated from a human donor in good health.

The V gene is TRBV5-6, the J gene TRBJ2-1; D is tentatively TRBD1 or TRBD2 (5 bases each). The CDR3 runs 16 residues. From germline, CDR1 is SGHDT and CDR2 YYEEEE. Trimming removed 0 bases from V and 5 bases from J, with 15 bases in between. The CDR3 spells CASSLVGVGLNNEQFF. The CDR3, as DNA: TGTGCCAGCAGCTTGGTAGGGGTTGGACTCAACAATGAGCAGTTCTTC.

The V call is TRBV5-1, the J call TRBJ2-3, with D perhaps matching TRBD1 (5 bases). CDR1 and CDR2 (germline): SGHRS, YFSETQ. The CDR3 sequence is 14 residues long. V was trimmed by 1 base and J by 4 bases, leaving 10 bases between them. CDR3 sequence reads: CASSLSAGPDTQYF. The CDR3 nucleotides read TGCGCCAGCAGCTTGAGCGCAGGGCCAGATACGCAGTATTTT.

The V and J genes are TRBV18 and TRBJ2-7; no clear D gene. Germline V lookup: CDR1 KGHSH, CDR2 LQKENI. The germline V and J ends were trimmed by 5 bases and 4 bases, with 6 bases remaining between them. The CDR3 is 11 amino acids. CDR3 sequence reads: CASSAEYEQYF. In DNA, the CDR3 is TGTGCCAGCTCAGCGGAGTACGAGCAGTACTTC.

CDR3 in amino acids: CASRGGERAGTGDYGYTF. CDR3 in DNA: TGTGCCAGTAGAGGTGGAGAGAGAGCCGGGACCGGGGATTATGGCTACACCTTC. This sequence joins TRBV19 and TRBJ1-2; D is possibly TRBD1 (5 bases). CDR3 length: 18 amino acids. Germline V gene lookup returns CDR1 LNHDA and CDR2 SQIVND (reference sequence). The V and J ends lost 6 bases and 5 bases respectively, with 28 bases between them.

The chain is built from TRBV24-1 and TRBJ1-5, with D maybe TRBD1 (6 bases). V was cut by 0 bases and J by 1 base, with 12 bases left in between. Germline CDR1 reads KGHDR; CDR2 reads SFDVKD. The CDR3 has 17 amino acids. CDR3 sequence: CATSDLRDRRSNQPQHF. The CDR3 DNA reads TGTGCCACCAGTGATTTGCGTGACAGGAGGAGCAATCAGCCCCAGCATTTT.

The chain joins TRBV6-4 to TRBJ2-1, with 10 bases that match TRBD1. CDR1 and CDR2 from the germline V gene are MRHNA and SNTAGT. Losses at the gene ends were 9 bases for V and 7 bases for J; bases not matched to a gene: 6. The CDR3 runs 13 residues. The CDR3 protein is CASRDRGRNEQFF. As DNA, the CDR3 is TGTGCCAGTAGGGACAGGGGCCGAAATGAGCAGTTCTTC.

The J gene is TRBJ2-7, the V gene TRBV9; unclear D gene. Germline V gene sequence: CDR1 SGDLS, CDR2 YYNGEE. This CDR3 is 11 amino acids long. Trimming left V 7 bases short and J 6 bases short, with 11 bases between. DNA of the CDR3: TGTGCCAGCGGAATAGGCGGCGAGCAGTACTTC. Translated, it gives CASGIGGEQYF.

With respect to this clone: This specimen includes other DNA sequences encoding the same CDR3. The rearrangement joins TRBV7-3 to TRBJ2-2; 10 nucleotides align to TRBD2. Germline assignment: CDR1 SGHTA and CDR2 FQGTGA. Trimming removed 6 bases from V and 6 bases from J; junction bases left unmatched: 7. The length of the CDR3 is 15 residues. The CDR3 is CASSPSGGGSGELFF. The CDR3 bases are TGTGCCAGCAGTCCTAGCGGGGGAGGTTCCGGGGAGCTGTTTTTT.

The chain couples TRBV20-1 to TRBJ2-1, with 11 bases lining up with TRBD1. Germline CDR1 is DFQATT and CDR2 is SNEGSKA (reference sequence). V lost 3 bases, J lost 9 bases, and 10 bases stayed unmatched. The CDR3 is 15 residues long. This CDR3 reads CSASTSGTGGGEQFF. The DNA for the CDR3 is TGCAGTGCTAGTACTTCCGGGACAGGGGGAGGTGAGCAGTTCTTC.

CDR3 nucleotide sequence: TGTGCCAGCAGCTCCGTAGGGGGGACGCTTACAGAGACCCAGTACTTC. It is translated as CASSSVGGTLTETQYF. The chain recombines TRBV5-6 with TRBJ2-5; D is perhaps TRBD1 or TRBD2 (6 bases each). Trimming pared 3 bases from V and 4 bases from J, leaving 19 bases between. CDR3 length: 16 amino acids. CDR1 is SGHDT and CDR2 is YYEEEE in the germline V gene.

The genes are TRBV18 and TRBJ2-7; TRBD1 or TRBD2 may be the D gene (5 bases each). Germline V gives CDR1 KGHSH, CDR2 LQKENI. Deletions cut 4 bases from V and 2 bases from J, with 12 bases between. The CDR3 has 14 amino acids. The DNA of the CDR3 is TGTGCCAGCTCACGTGGGGGTTCCCCCTACGAGCAGTACTTC. It yields the protein CASSRGGSPYEQYF.

This sequence joins TRBV28 and TRBJ2-5; D is ambiguous. From germline, CDR1 is MDHEN and CDR2 SYDVKM. Trimming removed 5 bases at V and 7 bases at J, with 14 bases between. The CDR3 totals 13 residues. CDR3 region: CASSTTTSWTQYF. CDR3 bases: TGTGCCAGCAGTACGACAACATCCTGGACCCAGTACTTC.

The chain links TRBV5-1 to TRBJ2-5; D not certain. The CDR3 has 14 amino acids. Germline CDR1 is SGHRS and CDR2 is YFSETQ. V was cut by 0 bases and J by 1 base, with 7 bases left in between. CDR3: CASSLAWAQETQYF. The CDR3 nucleotides are TGCGCCAGCAGCTTGGCGTGGGCCCAAGAGACCCAGTACTTC.

The V call is TRBV5-1, the J call TRBJ2-7, with D perhaps TRBD1 (6 bases). Germline V lookup: CDR1 SGHRS, CDR2 YFSETQ. The CDR3 length is 15 residues. The ends were cut back, 0 bases at V and 0 bases at J, with 10 bases in the middle. CDR3 DNA sequence: TGCGCCAGCAGCTTGGTAACAGGGAGCTCCTACGAGCAGTACTTC. Its translation is CASSLVTGSSYEQYF.

This clone is a singleton in its sample. This chain joins TRBV19 and TRBJ1-1; D is unresolved. CDR3 size: 15 residues. With 3 bases removed from V and 2 bases from J, the gap between germline ends came to 13 bases. Germline V gene lookup returns CDR1 LNHDA and CDR2 SQIVND (reference sequence). CDR3 DNA sequence: TGTGCCAGTAGTATGTCGGGCAGTGCTAACACTGAAGCTTTCTTT. It yields the protein CASSMSGSANTEAFF.

The chain carries TRBV6-5 and TRBJ1-1; D unresolved. V lost 4 bases and J lost 0, with 12 bases in between. The CDR3 contains 15 residues. CDR1 is MNHEY and CDR2 is SVGAGI in the germline V gene. This chain's CDR3 is CASSSAAFMNTEAFF. The CDR3 bases are TGTGCCAGCAGTTCGGCAGCTTTTATGAACACTGAAGCTTTCTTT.

The chain carries TRBV20-1 and TRBJ1-1; D gene uncertain. The CDR3 has 14 amino acids. V was shortened by 3 bases and J by 10 bases, with 21 bases between the two germline ends. CDR1 is DFQATT, CDR2 SNEGSKA, per germline (reference sequence). CDR3 in amino acids: CSASLEGGPERAFF. In nucleotides, the CDR3 is TGCAGTGCTAGTTTGGAGGGAGGGCCGGAAAGAGCTTTCTTT.

In its sample, this clone was seen once. This rearrangement joins TRBV7-2 to TRBJ1-1, with D hard to call. The CDR3 consists of 14 residues. V was cut by 4 bases and J by 6 bases, with 15 bases left in between. Looked up from germline, CDR1 is SGHTA and CDR2 is FQGNSA. The DNA for the CDR3 is TGTGCCAGCAGCTCCCAAGTGTGGGCCCCTGAAGCTTTCTTT. Translating it yields CASSSQVWAPEAFF.

The chain carries TRBV5-4 and TRBJ2-1, with 9 bases that match TRBD2. Germline V lookup: CDR1 SGHNT, CDR2 YYREEE (reference sequence). CDR3 length: 15 amino acids. With 0 bases clipped from V and 2 bases from J, the junction kept 0 bases outside the gene matches. The CDR3 DNA reads TGTGCCAGCAGCTTGGCTAGCGGGACCTACAATGAGCAGTTCTTC. Translation: CASSLASGTYNEQFF.

The rearrangement uses TRBV3-1 (or the pseudogene TRBV3-2) and TRBJ1-3; the D gene is possibly TRBD1 (5 bases). CDR3 length equals 15 residues. Trimming removed 0 bases from V and 4 bases from J, with 10 bases in between. Germline V gives CDR1 LGHDT, CDR2 YNNKEL (reference sequence). CDR3 sequence: CASSQDLTGGNTIYF. In nucleotides, the CDR3 is TGTGCCAGCAGCCAAGATCTTACAGGAGGAAACACCATATATTTT.

J is TRBJ1-2 and V is TRBV10-3; D remains unclear. This CDR3 is built from 14 residues. In germline, CDR1 is ENHRY, CDR2 SYGVKD. Trimming shortened V by 2 bases and J by 0 bases, and 7 bases separated the two germline ends. DNA for the CDR3: TGTGCCATCAGTGAGCAGGCTGCTAACTATGGCTACACCTTC. It codes for CAISEQAANYGYTF.

This chain connects TRBV14 to TRBJ1-5, with a tentative D call TRBD1 (5 bases). V lost 1 base to trimming and J lost 4 bases, with 5 bases between them. The germline gives CDR1 SGHDN, CDR2 FVKESK. The CDR3 spans 13 residues. Written as DNA, the CDR3 is TGTGCCAGCAGCCAAGGGGGGAATCAGCCCCAGCATTTT. Its protein is CASSQGGNQPQHF.

The chain recombines TRBV6-2 or TRBV6-3 with TRBJ1-2; 7 bases are a match to TRBD1. Germline CDR1 and CDR2: MNHEY and SVGEGT. CDR3 length equals 12 residues. The junction had 0 bases not matched to a gene; V was cut back by 4 bases and J by 4 bases. CDR3 nucleotides: TGTGCCAGCAGTTCAGGGGGCTATGGCTACACCTTC. The encoded protein is CASSSGGYGYTF.

The gene calls are TRBV5-1 and TRBJ2-4; D possibly corresponds to TRBD2 (6 bases). Germline-derived CDR1 and CDR2 are SGHRS and YFSETQ. The V gene lost 2 bases and the J gene lost 1 base, with 13 bases spanning the gap. CDR3 length: 16 residues. CDR3 bases: TGCGCCAGCAGCTTACCGGGAGTGTTGGCCAAAAACATTCAGTACTTC. Translating gives CASSLPGVLAKNIQYF.

The chain links TRBV5-1 to TRBJ1-2; TRBD1 matches 9 bases. J lost 2 bases, V lost 3 bases, and 5 bases had no gene match. The length of the CDR3 is 15 residues. The germline V gene has CDR1 SGHRS and CDR2 YFSETQ. CDR3 amino acids: CASSWGDRENYGYTF. CDR3 bases: TGCGCCAGCAGCTGGGGGGACAGGGAGAACTATGGCTACACCTTC.

The rearrangement uses TRBV5-6 and TRBJ2-7; D is perhaps TRBD1 (6 bases). This CDR3 comprises 13 residues. CDR1 and CDR2 (germline): SGHDT, YYEEEE. Trimming pared 3 bases from V and 7 bases from J, leaving 14 bases between. The CDR3 spells CASSYRVDGEQYF. In DNA, the CDR3 is TGTGCCAGCAGCTACAGGGTAGATGGAGAGCAGTACTTC.

This clone came up once. The V and J genes are TRBV28 and TRBJ1-3; the D gene is possibly TRBD1 (5 bases). Trimming took off 6 bases at V and 4 bases at J, with 34 bases between the two ends. The CDR3 extends over 21 amino acids. The V gene's germline CDR1 is MDHEN and CDR2 SYDVKM. As DNA, the CDR3 is TGTGCCAGCAGCCCTAGTGAAGGGGTTAGAGGCCAGGGCAAAGAGGGAAACACCATATATTTT. Protein sequence: CASSPSEGVRGQGKEGNTIYF.

The table lists this clone with a count of one. J is TRBJ2-2 and V is TRBV11-3; D is uncertain. With 0 bases removed from V and 1 base from J, the gap between germline ends came to 6 bases. The CDR3 runs 15 residues. Germline V lookup: CDR1 SGHNT, CDR2 YENEEA. DNA for the CDR3: TGTGCCAGCAGCTTAGATAATTTGAACACCGGGGAGCTGTTTTTT. It codes for CASSLDNLNTGELFF. The full variable domain, completed using reference TRBV11-3 and TRBJ2-2, is EAGVVQSPRYKIIEKKQPVAFWCNPISGHNTLYWYLQNLGQGPELLIRYENEEAVDDSQLPKDRFSAERLKGVDSTLKIQPAELGDSAVYLCASSLDNLNTGELFFGEGSRLTVL.

The chain combines TRBV11-3 with TRBJ2-7, with no clear D. Trimming removed 5 bases from V and 7 bases from J, with 12 bases in between. In germline, CDR1 is SGHNT, CDR2 YENEEA. The CDR3 consists of 12 residues. The CDR3 sequence: CASSEILGEQYF. The DNA of the CDR3 is TGTGCCAGCAGCGAAATCCTGGGGGAGCAGTACTTC.